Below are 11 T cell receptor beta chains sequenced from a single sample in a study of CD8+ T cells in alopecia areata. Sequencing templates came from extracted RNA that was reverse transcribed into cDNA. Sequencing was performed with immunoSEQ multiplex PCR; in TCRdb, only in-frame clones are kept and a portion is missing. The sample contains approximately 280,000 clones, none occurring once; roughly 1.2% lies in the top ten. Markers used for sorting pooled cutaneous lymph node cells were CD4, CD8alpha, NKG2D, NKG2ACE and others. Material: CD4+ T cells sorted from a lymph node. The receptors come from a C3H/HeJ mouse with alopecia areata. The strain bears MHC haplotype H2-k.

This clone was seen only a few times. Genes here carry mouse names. The part of the CDR3 DNA that was read is TGTGCCAGCAGTGAAGCTGGGAAC. It is translated as CASSEAGN. The full CDR3 is CASSEAGNTLYF. The rearrangement links TRBV13-3 to TRBJ2-4; D possibly corresponds to TRBD2 (5 bases). The observed sequence ends 4 residues before the CDR3 terminus, with the missing tail filled in from the germline J gene. This CDR3 contains 12 residues. Germline assignment: CDR1 NNHDY and CDR2 SYVADS.

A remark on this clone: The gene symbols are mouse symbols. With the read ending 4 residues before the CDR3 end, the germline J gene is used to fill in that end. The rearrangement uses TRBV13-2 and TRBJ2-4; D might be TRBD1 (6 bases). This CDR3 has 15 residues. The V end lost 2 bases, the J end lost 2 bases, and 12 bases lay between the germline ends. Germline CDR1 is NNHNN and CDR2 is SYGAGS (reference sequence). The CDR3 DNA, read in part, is TGTGCCAGCGGTGAAACAGGGCCTTCTCAAAAC. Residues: CASGETGPSQN. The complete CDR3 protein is CASGETGPSQNTLYF.

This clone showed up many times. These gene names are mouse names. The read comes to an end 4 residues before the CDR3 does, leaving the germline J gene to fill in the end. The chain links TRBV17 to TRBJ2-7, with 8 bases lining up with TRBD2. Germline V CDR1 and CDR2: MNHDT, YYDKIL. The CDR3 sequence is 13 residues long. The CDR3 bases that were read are TGTGCTAGCCGGCGGGGACTGGCTTAT. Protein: CASRRGLAY. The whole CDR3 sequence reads CASRRGLAYEQYF.

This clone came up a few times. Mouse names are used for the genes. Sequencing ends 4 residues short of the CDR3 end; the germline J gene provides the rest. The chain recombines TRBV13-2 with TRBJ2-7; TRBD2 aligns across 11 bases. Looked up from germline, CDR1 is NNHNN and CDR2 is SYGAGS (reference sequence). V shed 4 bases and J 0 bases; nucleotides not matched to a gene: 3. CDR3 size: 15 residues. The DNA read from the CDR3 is TGTGCCAGCGGTCGACTGGGGGGGAGCTCCTAT. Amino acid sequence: CASGRLGGSSY. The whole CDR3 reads CASGRLGGSSYEQYF.

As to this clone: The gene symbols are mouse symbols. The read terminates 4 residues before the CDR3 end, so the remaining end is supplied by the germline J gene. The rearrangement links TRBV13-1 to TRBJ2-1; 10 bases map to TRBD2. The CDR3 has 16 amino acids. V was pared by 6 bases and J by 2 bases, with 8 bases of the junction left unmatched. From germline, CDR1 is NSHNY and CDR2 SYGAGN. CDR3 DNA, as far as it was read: TGTGCCAGCACCCCGGGACTGGGGTCTTACTATGCT. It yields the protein CASTPGLGSYYA. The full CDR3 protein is CASTPGLGSYYAEQFF.

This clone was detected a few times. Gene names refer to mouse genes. Partial CDR3 DNA: TGTGCCAGCAGTGATAAAGGGACTGGGGGTCTTCAAAAC. Translating gives CASSDKGTGGLQN. The whole CDR3 protein reads CASSDKGTGGLQNTLYF. The gene calls are TRBV13-1 and TRBJ2-4, with 11 bases fitting TRBD2. Sequencing ends 4 residues short of the CDR3 end; the germline J gene provides the rest. The length of the CDR3 is 17 residues. V lost 1 base to trimming and J lost 2 bases; unmatched junction nucleotides: 6. Germline CDR1 is NSHNY and CDR2 is SYGAGN.

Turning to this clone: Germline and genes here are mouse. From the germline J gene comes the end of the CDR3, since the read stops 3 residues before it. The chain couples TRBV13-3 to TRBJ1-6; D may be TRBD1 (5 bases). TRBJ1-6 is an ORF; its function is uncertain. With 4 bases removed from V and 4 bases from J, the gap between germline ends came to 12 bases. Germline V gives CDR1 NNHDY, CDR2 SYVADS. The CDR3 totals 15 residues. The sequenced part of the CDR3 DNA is TGTGCCAGCAGTCCCCGCAGGGCGTATAATTCGCCC. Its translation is CASSPRRAYNSP. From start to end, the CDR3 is CASSPRRAYNSPLYF.

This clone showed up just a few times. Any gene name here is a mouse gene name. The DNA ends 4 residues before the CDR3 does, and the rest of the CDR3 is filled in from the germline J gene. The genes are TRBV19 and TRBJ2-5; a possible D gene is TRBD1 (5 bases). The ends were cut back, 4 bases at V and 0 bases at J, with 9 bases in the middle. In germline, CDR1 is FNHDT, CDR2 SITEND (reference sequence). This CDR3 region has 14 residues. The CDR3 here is CASSRTFNQDTQYF. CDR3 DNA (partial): TGTGCCAGCAGTCGGACATTTAACCAAGAC.

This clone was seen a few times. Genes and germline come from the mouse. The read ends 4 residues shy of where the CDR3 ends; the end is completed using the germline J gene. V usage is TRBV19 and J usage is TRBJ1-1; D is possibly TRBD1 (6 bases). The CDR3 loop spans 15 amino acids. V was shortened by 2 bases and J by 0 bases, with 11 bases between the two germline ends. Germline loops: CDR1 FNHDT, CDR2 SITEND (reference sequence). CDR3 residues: CASSIPGHSNTEVFF. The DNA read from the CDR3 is TGTGCCAGCAGTATCCCGGGACATTCAAACACA.

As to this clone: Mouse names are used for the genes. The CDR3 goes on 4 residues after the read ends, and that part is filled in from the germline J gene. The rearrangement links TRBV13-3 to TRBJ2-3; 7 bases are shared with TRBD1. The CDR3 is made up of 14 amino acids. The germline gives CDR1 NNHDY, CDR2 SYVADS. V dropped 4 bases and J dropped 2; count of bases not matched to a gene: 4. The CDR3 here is CASSTGTVAETLYF. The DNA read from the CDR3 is TGTGCCAGCAGTACCGGGACAGTTGCAGAA.

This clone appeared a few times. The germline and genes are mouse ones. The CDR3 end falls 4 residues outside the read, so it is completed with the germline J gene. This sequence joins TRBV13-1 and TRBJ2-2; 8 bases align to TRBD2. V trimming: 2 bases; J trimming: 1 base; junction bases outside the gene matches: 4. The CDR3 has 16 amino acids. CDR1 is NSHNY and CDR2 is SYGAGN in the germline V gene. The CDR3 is CASSEQLGVNTGQLYF. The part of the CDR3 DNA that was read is TGTGCCAGCAGTGAGCAACTGGGGGTAAACACCGGG.